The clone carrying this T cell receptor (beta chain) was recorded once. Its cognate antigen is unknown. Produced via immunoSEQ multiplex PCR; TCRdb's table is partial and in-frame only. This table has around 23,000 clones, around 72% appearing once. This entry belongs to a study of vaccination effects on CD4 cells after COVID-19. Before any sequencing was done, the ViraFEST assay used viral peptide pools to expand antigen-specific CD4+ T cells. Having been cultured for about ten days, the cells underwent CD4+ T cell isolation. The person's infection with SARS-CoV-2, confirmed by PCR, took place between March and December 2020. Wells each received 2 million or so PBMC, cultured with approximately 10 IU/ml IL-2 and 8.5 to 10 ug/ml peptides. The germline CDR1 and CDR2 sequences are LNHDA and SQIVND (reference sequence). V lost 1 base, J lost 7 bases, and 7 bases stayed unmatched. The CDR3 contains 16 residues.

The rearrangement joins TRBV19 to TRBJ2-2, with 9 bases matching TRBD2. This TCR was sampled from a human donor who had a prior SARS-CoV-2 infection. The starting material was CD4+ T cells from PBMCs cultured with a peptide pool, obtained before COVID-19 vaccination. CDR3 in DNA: TGTGCCAGTAGTATAGCTAGCGGGATACCGATCGGGGAGCTGTTTTTT. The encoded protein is CASSIASGIPIGELFF.